This TCR beta chain was retrieved from a study of blood T cells in healthy people across ages. Study findings and constraints: Versus aged donors, long-lived donors had higher diversity and more naive CD4+ cells. Unsorted PBMC input precluded a conclusive naive versus antigen-experienced comparison. Investigators viewed diversity estimates from one million T cells as underestimates, the study reported.

Together with a sample-barcoded 5' primer, a J-beta primer mix was included in a second PCR lasting roughly 6 to 12 cycles. TCRdb re-called the 5' RACE reads through MiXCR, storing one row per CDR3 protein. Of fewer than 2,000,000 distinct CDR3 sequences listed, about two fifths are singletons. Comment on this clonotype: Antigen unknown.

The CDR3 is 13 amino acids. Per germline, CDR1 MDHEN and CDR2 SYDVKM. Trimming stripped 6 bases from V and 4 bases from J, with 10 bases between. V and J are TRBV28 and TRBJ1-5; D uncertain. Sequenced sample: blood. The receptor was derived from a human donor in good health. The CDR3 DNA reads TGTGCCAGCAGACCGACGGGTAATCAGCCCCAGCATTTT. It codes for CASRPTGNQPQHF. The variable domain in full, with the rest retrieved from reference TRBV28 and TRBJ1-5, is DVKVTQSSRYLVKRTGEKVFLECVQDMDHENMFWYRQDPGLGLRLIYFSYDVKMKEKGDIPEGYSVSREKKERFSLILESASTNQTSMYLCASRPTGNQPQHFGDGTRLSIL.